A selection of T cell receptor beta chains follows, all from one sample in a study of CD8 T cells in ankylosing spondylitis. Via MiXCR, TCRdb re-called the 5' RACE reads, giving one row per CDR3 protein. The repertoire holds hundreds of thousands of distinct CDR3 sequences, with around a quarter as singletons. What was sequenced was blood, either unsorted or a sorted T cell fraction (not recorded which). These receptors all come from a male donor with ankylosing spondylitis or in good health (not recorded which). CDR3s include the opening cysteine and the closing phenylalanine or tryptophan. A D gene is named only where the DNA matches it firmly. Size is stated for part of the rows, as once, few or many counts, or as a class when the clone is expanded.

v_gene: TRBV9; d_gene: .; abundance: .; j_gene: TRBJ1-2; CDR3aa: CASSPTEGTGYTF; CDR3nt: TGTGCCAGCAGCCCGACCGAGGGGACTGGCTACACCTTC
v_gene: TRBV27; d_gene: .; abundance: few; j_gene: TRBJ2-7; CDR3aa: CASSPGVSKSSYEQYF; CDR3nt: TGTGCCAGCAGTCCGGGTGTCTCGAAAAGCTCCTACGAGCAGTACTTC
v_gene: TRBV20-1; d_gene: TRBD2; abundance: .; j_gene: TRBJ2-5; CDR3aa: CSATGISGRAGRSKETQYF; CDR3nt: TGCAGTGCTACCGGAATTAGCGGGAGGGCCGGTCGGTCGAAAGAGACCCAGTACTTC
v_gene: TRBV5-6; d_gene: .; abundance: .; j_gene: TRBJ1-1; CDR3aa: CASSHGITSEAFF; CDR3nt: TGTGCCAGCAGCCATGGCATCACCTCTGAAGCTTTCTTT
v_gene: TRBV7-2; d_gene: TRBD2; abundance: .; j_gene: TRBJ2-3; CDR3aa: CASSLAGVGAGEDTQYF; CDR3nt: TGTGCCAGCAGCTTAGCTGGAGTCGGCGCGGGAGAAGATACGCAGTATTTT
v_gene: TRBV20-1; d_gene: .; abundance: many; j_gene: TRBJ2-5; CDR3aa: CSARAPKAEETQYF; CDR3nt: TGCAGTGCTCGCGCCCCGAAGGCAGAAGAGACCCAGTACTTC
v_gene: TRBV7-2; d_gene: .; abundance: many; j_gene: TRBJ2-3; CDR3aa: CASSLQPSGGGPDTQYF; CDR3nt: TGTGCCAGCAGCCTCCAGCCCTCGGGGGGCGGACCAGATACGCAGTATTTT
v_gene: TRBV5-1; d_gene: .; abundance: once; j_gene: TRBJ2-2; CDR3aa: CASSHNANTGELFF; CDR3nt: TGCGCCAGCAGCCACAATGCGAACACCGGGGAGCTGTTTTTT
v_gene: TRBV12-3/TRBV12-4; d_gene: .; abundance: .; j_gene: TRBJ2-3; CDR3aa: CASSFLRRSTDTQYF; CDR3nt: TGTGCCAGCAGTTTCCTAAGGAGGTCCACAGATACGCAGTATTTT
v_gene: TRBV18; d_gene: .; abundance: many; j_gene: TRBJ2-3; CDR3aa: CASSPGGPSTDTQYF; CDR3nt: TGTGCCAGCTCACCAGGTGGACCTAGCACAGATACGCAGTATTTT
v_gene: TRBV20-1; d_gene: .; abundance: few; j_gene: TRBJ2-1; CDR3aa: CSARLGDGEQFF; CDR3nt: TGCAGTGCTAGGCTTGGGGATGGGGAGCAGTTCTTC
v_gene: TRBV24-1; d_gene: TRBD2; abundance: many; j_gene: TRBJ2-3; CDR3aa: CATSDNLAADTQYF; CDR3nt: TGTGCCACCAGTGACAACCTAGCGGCAGATACGCAGTATTTT
v_gene: TRBV29-1; d_gene: TRBD1; abundance: once; j_gene: TRBJ2-4; CDR3aa: CSLRTGGAKNIQYF; CDR3nt: TGCAGCCTTAGGACAGGGGGAGCCAAAAACATTCAGTACTTC
v_gene: TRBV7-2; d_gene: .; abundance: many; j_gene: TRBJ1-5; CDR3aa: CASSSGGTPSEPQHF; CDR3nt: TGTGCCAGCAGCTCGGGAGGGACACCGAGCGAGCCCCAGCATTTT
v_gene: TRBV29-1; d_gene: TRBD2; abundance: .; j_gene: TRBJ2-1; CDR3aa: CSVPSPWGTSGNNEQFF; CDR3nt: TGCAGCGTTCCATCCCCTTGGGGGACTAGCGGGAACAATGAGCAGTTCTTC
v_gene: TRBV20-1; d_gene: TRBD2; abundance: .; j_gene: TRBJ2-3; CDR3aa: CSARDGLAGRSTDTQYF; CDR3nt: TGCAGTGCTAGAGACGGACTAGCGGGACGAAGCACAGATACGCAGTATTTT
v_gene: TRBV29-1; d_gene: .; abundance: many; j_gene: TRBJ1-1; CDR3aa: CSVEVVSPTGRTEAFF; CDR3nt: TGCAGCGTTGAAGTGGTCTCCCCCACAGGGCGGACTGAAGCTTTCTTT
v_gene: TRBV7-6; d_gene: .; abundance: few; j_gene: TRBJ2-1; CDR3aa: CASSSLSGGYNEQFF; CDR3nt: TGTGCCAGCAGCTCCCTTTCCGGGGGCTACAATGAGCAGTTCTTC
v_gene: TRBV5-1; d_gene: .; abundance: many; j_gene: TRBJ2-7; CDR3aa: CASSLKSTYEQYF; CDR3nt: TGCGCCAGCAGCTTGAAGAGTACCTACGAGCAGTACTTC
v_gene: TRBV29-1; d_gene: TRBD1; abundance: many; j_gene: TRBJ2-2; CDR3aa: CSVAGQVDTGELFF; CDR3nt: TGCAGCGTTGCGGGACAGGTGGACACCGGGGAGCTGTTTTTT
v_gene: TRBV12-3/TRBV12-4; d_gene: .; abundance: .; j_gene: TRBJ1-2; CDR3aa: CASSNRESRGYTF; CDR3nt: TGTGCCAGCAGTAACAGGGAGTCCAGGGGCTACACCTTC
v_gene: TRBV6-5; d_gene: .; abundance: .; j_gene: TRBJ2-3; CDR3aa: CASSYRSYTDTQYF; CDR3nt: TGTGCCAGCAGTTACCGGAGTTACACAGATACGCAGTATTTT
v_gene: TRBV4-3; d_gene: TRBD1; abundance: many; j_gene: TRBJ2-3; CDR3aa: CASSLTGADTQYF; CDR3nt: TGCGCCAGCAGCCTAACAGGGGCAGATACGCAGTATTTT
v_gene: TRBV12-3/TRBV12-4; d_gene: .; abundance: many; j_gene: TRBJ2-5; CDR3aa: CASSIDAQETQYF; CDR3nt: TGTGCCAGCAGTATAGACGCGCAAGAGACCCAGTACTTC
v_gene: TRBV5-1; d_gene: .; abundance: .; j_gene: TRBJ2-1; CDR3aa: CASSLRSVAGLNEQFF; CDR3nt: TGCGCCAGCAGCTTACGGTCTGTTGCGGGTCTCAATGAGCAGTTCTTC
v_gene: TRBV5-1; d_gene: TRBD1; abundance: many; j_gene: TRBJ1-2; CDR3aa: CASSSGQGAHGYTF; CDR3nt: TGCGCCAGCAGCTCCGGACAGGGGGCTCATGGCTACACCTTC
v_gene: TRBV4-2; d_gene: TRBD2; abundance: .; j_gene: TRBJ2-7; CDR3aa: CASSLPGGEQYF; CDR3nt: TGTGCCAGCAGCCTACCGGGGGGCGAGCAGTACTTC
v_gene: TRBV20-1; d_gene: .; abundance: .; j_gene: TRBJ2-7; CDR3aa: CSAGTEYEQYF; CDR3nt: TGCAGTGCCGGGACGGAATACGAGCAGTACTTC
v_gene: TRBV6-5; d_gene: .; abundance: .; j_gene: TRBJ2-3; CDR3aa: CASSYRVTDTQYF; CDR3nt: TGTGCCAGCAGTTACAGGGTCACAGATACGCAGTATTTT
v_gene: TRBV4-1; d_gene: .; abundance: .; j_gene: TRBJ1-6; CDR3aa: CASSQMGRPSPLHF; CDR3nt: TGCGCCAGCAGCCAGATGGGACGTCCTTCACCCCTCCACTTT
v_gene: TRBV4-2; d_gene: TRBD2; abundance: .; j_gene: TRBJ2-7; CDR3aa: CASSQRARDYSYEQYF; CDR3nt: TGTGCCAGCAGCCAACGCGCCAGGGACTACTCCTACGAGCAGTACTTC
v_gene: TRBV27; d_gene: .; abundance: .; j_gene: TRBJ2-2; CDR3aa: CASSWRAPNTGELFF; CDR3nt: TGTGCCAGCAGTTGGAGGGCCCCGAACACCGGGGAGCTGTTTTTT
v_gene: TRBV12-3/TRBV12-4; d_gene: .; abundance: many; j_gene: TRBJ2-7; CDR3aa: CASRLGTLGEQYF; CDR3nt: TGTGCCAGCAGGCTGGGGACTTTGGGCGAGCAGTACTTC
v_gene: TRBV5-8; d_gene: .; abundance: few; j_gene: TRBJ2-1; CDR3aa: CASSSGLIYNEQFF; CDR3nt: TGTGCCAGCAGCTCCGGACTTATATACAATGAGCAGTTCTTC
v_gene: TRBV28; d_gene: TRBD2; abundance: many; j_gene: TRBJ2-1; CDR3aa: CASSWTSGSKGNEQFF; CDR3nt: TGTGCCAGCAGTTGGACTAGCGGGAGTAAAGGCAATGAGCAGTTCTTC
v_gene: TRBV7-3; d_gene: .; abundance: .; j_gene: TRBJ2-3; CDR3aa: CASSQAGPSDTQYF; CDR3nt: TGTGCCAGCAGCCAAGCAGGGCCCTCGGATACGCAGTATTTT
v_gene: TRBV6-1; d_gene: TRBD1; abundance: .; j_gene: TRBJ2-1; CDR3aa: CASRLTGQAREQFF; CDR3nt: TGTGCCAGCAGACTGACAGGGCAGGCGCGTGAGCAGTTCTTC
v_gene: TRBV20-1; d_gene: .; abundance: few; j_gene: TRBJ2-2; CDR3aa: CSGRAGIGELFF; CDR3nt: TGCAGTGGGAGGGCAGGGATCGGGGAGCTGTTTTTT
v_gene: TRBV20-1; d_gene: TRBD1; abundance: once; j_gene: TRBJ2-5; CDR3aa: CSSMDRDQETQYF; CDR3nt: TGCAGTTCCATGGACAGGGACCAAGAGACCCAGTACTTC
v_gene: TRBV7-2; d_gene: TRBD2; abundance: .; j_gene: TRBJ2-7; CDR3aa: CATSLADGYEQYF; CDR3nt: TGTGCCACCTCACTAGCGGATGGCTACGAGCAGTACTTC
v_gene: TRBV25-1; d_gene: .; abundance: many; j_gene: TRBJ1-4; CDR3aa: CASSPVVRGGEKLFF; CDR3nt: TGTGCCAGCAGCCCGGTTGTCCGGGGGGGTGAAAAACTGTTTTTT
v_gene: TRBV29-1; d_gene: TRBD2; abundance: .; j_gene: TRBJ2-7; CDR3aa: CSAGGTSGSLDEQYF; CDR3nt: TGCAGCGCCGGCGGGACTAGCGGGAGTTTGGACGAGCAGTACTTC
v_gene: TRBV20-1; d_gene: TRBD1; abundance: .; j_gene: TRBJ2-1; CDR3aa: CSAPLGRGYNEQFF; CDR3nt: TGCAGTGCCCCCCTTGGCAGGGGGTACAATGAGCAGTTCTTC
v_gene: TRBV3-1; d_gene: TRBD1; abundance: many; j_gene: TRBJ2-7; CDR3aa: CASSSQGADEQYF; CDR3nt: TGTGCCAGCAGCTCACAGGGGGCGGACGAGCAGTACTTC
v_gene: TRBV4-2; d_gene: TRBD1; abundance: many; j_gene: TRBJ1-1; CDR3aa: CASSPLTGVNTEAFF; CDR3nt: TGTGCCAGCAGCCCACTCACAGGGGTGAACACTGAAGCTTTCTTT
v_gene: TRBV10-3; d_gene: .; abundance: many; j_gene: TRBJ2-3; CDR3aa: CAISESAEGGVPDTQYF; CDR3nt: TGTGCCATCAGTGAGTCGGCGGAAGGGGGGGTCCCAGATACGCAGTATTTT
v_gene: TRBV20-1; d_gene: TRBD1; abundance: many; j_gene: TRBJ2-7; CDR3aa: CSATGTGAEEQYF; CDR3nt: TGCAGTGCTACCGGGACAGGGGCGGAAGAGCAGTACTTC